This T cell receptor (beta chain) was profiled in a study of T cell changes during pregnancy in multiple sclerosis. This clone appeared a single time. Generated by immunoSEQ multiplex PCR, the TCRdb table keeps only in-frame clones and is missing some. This sample has roughly 29,000 clones, with 93% found just once. This CDR3 region has 13 residues. CDR1 and CDR2 (germline): MNHEY, SMNVEV (reference sequence). V shed 7 bases and J shed 1 base, with 8 bases lying between them. Source: CD4+ T cells from peripheral blood mononuclear cells, taken after pregnancy. The sequence was obtained from a female donor with multiple sclerosis, enrolled in a pregnancy study. The genes are TRBV27 and TRBJ1-5, with D possibly matching TRBD1 (6 bases). The CDR3 DNA reads TGTGCCAGCAAAGGGACAAGCAATCAGCCCCAGCATTTT. Amino acid sequence: CASKGTSNQPQHF.